This T cell receptor beta chain emerged from a study of T-cell memory formation after mild COVID-19. Study-level information: Across donors, TCR clusters were largely donor specific.

This clonotype was observed a handful of times. As yet, its antigen is unknown. Study-level findings and limits: The main location of contracting CD4+ clones was CM and EM, and that of contracting CD8+ clones was EMRA. Clones that contracted from day 15 to 85 were balanced CD4/CD8, while later expanders leaned CD4+.

Germline V lookup: CDR1 SGDLS, CDR2 YYNGEE. The ends were cut back, 4 bases at V and 2 bases at J, with 15 bases in the middle. The CDR3 sequence is 15 residues long. Using constant-segment primers, 5'RACE produced TCR alpha and TCR beta cDNA libraries carrying sample barcodes and UMIs. TCRdb analysed the 5' RACE reads with MiXCR anew, one entry per CDR3 protein. In the table there are roughly 49,000 distinct CDR3 sequences, roughly 27% of which are singletons. Source material: PBMCs or a T cell subset sorted from them (not recorded which). The chain has TRBV9 and TRBJ2-5; D may be TRBD1 (8 bases). The TCR was taken from a man aged 18 to 29 who had mild COVID-19 (a few samples of this study predate the infection). Cell type and time point are not known. The CDR3 region has the DNA TGTGCCAGCAGCTCAACAGGGGGAGGGCAAGAGACCCAGTACTTC. Translated, it gives CASSSTGGGQETQYF.